One sample yielded the 27 T cell receptor beta chains listed below, sequenced in a study of CXCR3-negative and CXCR3-positive naive CD8 T cells. With UMI labels, 5' RACE was used to prepare the TRB cDNA libraries. TCRdb re-called the 5' RACE reads, yielding one record per CDR3 amino acid sequence without DNA. This repertoire includes 45,000 to 55,000 distinct CDR3 sequences. Material for sequencing was memory CD8+ T cells from blood. The origin of the receptors is a human donor in good health. Some clones in this sample may be carry-over from other donors' samples.

This chain links TRBV12-3 or TRBV12-4 with TRBJ2-1; TCRdb's assignment of TRBD1 cannot be checked, as there is no DNA. This CDR3 is 15 amino acids long. The CDR3 loop is CASTPRASGGNEQFF.

The V gene is TRBV7-9, the J gene TRBJ2-7. The CDR3 has 13 residues. CDR1 and CDR2 (germline): SEHNR, FQNEAQ (reference sequence). This CDR3 is CDSSFGQSYEQYF.

The chain recombines TRBV6-7 with TRBJ2-3; without DNA, the TCRdb call of TRBD1 cannot be checked. TRBV6-7 falls under the ORF class, with uncertain function. This CDR3 has 12 amino acids. The CDR3 region is CASNRGADTQYF.

The chain carries TRBV28 and TRBJ2-1; TCRdb lists TRBD1, though no DNA is available to test this call. The CDR3 has 13 amino acids. Germline-derived CDR1 and CDR2 are MDHEN and SYDVKM. This CDR3 reads CASSHGTLNEQFF. The entire variable domain, with the rest obtained from reference TRBV28 and TRBJ2-1, is as follows: DVKVTQSSRYLVKRTGEKVFLECVQDMDHENMFWYRQDPGLGLRLIYFSYDVKMKEKGDIPEGYSVSREKKERFSLILESASTNQTSMYLCASSHGTLNEQFFGPGTRLTVL.

The chain combines TRBV11-2 with TRBJ2-7. The CDR3 is 13 residues long. CDR1 and CDR2 from the germline V gene are SGHAT and FQNNGV. The CDR3 loop reads CASSSDEDYEQYF.

CDR3 amino acids: CASSLLLGDHEQYF. The V and J genes are TRBV5-5 and TRBJ2-7. The CDR3 spans 14 residues. The germline gives CDR1 SGHKS, CDR2 YYEKEE (reference sequence).

The chain carries TRBV6-6 and TRBJ2-3. The CDR3 extends over 13 amino acids. Germline-derived CDR1 and CDR2 are MNHNY and SVGAGI (reference sequence). The CDR3 spells CASSFGRVDTQYF.

The chain combines TRBV7-9 with TRBJ2-7. Germline V gives CDR1 SEHNR, CDR2 FQNEAQ (reference sequence). This CDR3 comprises 12 residues. This CDR3 is CASSLREYEQYF. Supplemented by reference TRBV7-9 and TRBJ2-7, the full variable domain reads DTGVSQNPRHKITKRGQNVTFRCDPISEHNRLYWYRQTLGQGPEFLTYFQNEAQLEKSRLLSDRFSAERPKGSFSTLEIQRTEQGDSAMYLCASSLREYEQYFGPGTRLTVT.

The V call is TRBV7-2, the J call TRBJ1-1; TCRdb's D gene call, TRBD1, goes unchecked for lack of DNA. There are 15 residues in the CDR3. The germline V gene encodes CDR1 SGHTA and CDR2 FQGNSA. CDR3 region: CASSLAGGLGTEAFF.

The V gene is TRBV27, the J gene TRBJ2-3; TCRdb gives TRBD1 as the D gene, but with no DNA this cannot be confirmed. From germline, CDR1 is MNHEY and CDR2 SMNVEV (reference sequence). The CDR3 extends over 14 amino acids. CDR3 in amino acids: CASSVTGVTDTQYF.

V and J are TRBV4-1 and TRBJ1-4; without DNA, the TCRdb call of TRBD1 cannot be checked. The length of the CDR3 is 15 residues. Germline V gives CDR1 MGHRA, CDR2 YSYEKL. CDR3 loop: CASSLGSRANEKLFF.

The chain has TRBV10-3 and TRBJ1-3. Looked up from germline, CDR1 is ENHRY and CDR2 is SYGVKD. The CDR3 contains 15 residues. This chain's CDR3 is CAISDRGPPGNTIYF.

The V call is TRBV4-2, the J call TRBJ1-2; absent DNA, TCRdb's TRBD1 call cannot be checked. The V gene's germline CDR1 is LGHNA and CDR2 YNFKEQ. The CDR3 covers 15 residues. CDR3 protein: CASSQDPKGDDGYTF.

The chain has TRBV7-9 and TRBJ2-1; TCRdb's assignment of TRBD2 cannot be checked, as there is no DNA. The CDR3 is 15 amino acids. Germline lookup yields CDR1 SEHNR and CDR2 FQNEAQ (reference sequence). The chain's CDR3 is CASSAPVEDYNEQFF. Full variable domain (rest looked up from reference TRBV7-9 and TRBJ2-1): DTGVSQNPRHKITKRGQNVTFRCDPISEHNRLYWYRQTLGQGPEFLTYFQNEAQLEKSRLLSDRFSAERPKGSFSTLEIQRTEQGDSAMYLCASSAPVEDYNEQFFGPGTRLTVL.

V is TRBV25-1 and J is TRBJ2-7; no DNA is available, so the TRBD1 call from TCRdb remains unchecked. The germline CDR1 and CDR2 sequences are MGHDK and SYGVNS. There are 11 residues in the CDR3. CDR3: CASSKGYEPYF.

The chain joins TRBV7-2 to TRBJ2-7. The CDR3 runs 13 residues. Germline values: CDR1 SGHTA, CDR2 FQGNSA. The CDR3 protein is CASSSSGNYEQYF.

This chain joins TRBV28 and TRBJ2-7; TCRdb names TRBD2, which stays unverified in the absence of DNA. CDR1 is MDHEN and CDR2 is SYDVKM in the germline V gene. The length of the CDR3 is 17 residues. CDR3 sequence reads: CASSRIGDYRSSYEQYF.

This chain connects TRBV10-3 to TRBJ1-1. From germline, CDR1 is ENHRY and CDR2 SYGVKD. The CDR3 loop spans 16 amino acids. This CDR3 is CAISEFGGARNTEAFF.

This chain uses TRBV27 with TRBJ2-7; TCRdb picks TRBD1, but there is no DNA to check that call. CDR1 MNHEY and CDR2 SMNVEV come from the germline V gene (reference sequence). The CDR3 extends over 13 amino acids. The CDR3 sequence is CASSPRTGYEQYF.

J is TRBJ1-2 and V is TRBV7-9; lacking DNA, the TRBD1 call made by TCRdb goes unchecked. CDR1 is SEHNR and CDR2 is FQNEAQ in the germline V gene (reference sequence). The CDR3 is 14 residues long. The chain's CDR3 is CASSLGIDRDGYTF.

The rearrangement joins TRBV19 to TRBJ2-2; TCRdb indicates TRBD1, and absent DNA this call remains unverified. CDR1 LNHDA and CDR2 SQIVND come from the germline V gene (reference sequence). The CDR3 runs to 13 residues. CDR3 region: CASSPWGPGELFF. Full variable domain (missing parts from reference TRBV19 and TRBJ2-2): DGGITQSPKYLFRKEGQNVTLSCEQNLNHDAMYWYRQDPGQGLRLIYYSQIVNDFQKGDIAEGYSVSREKKESFPLTVTSAQKNPTAFYLCASSPWGPGELFFGEGSRLTVL.

The chain couples TRBV20-1 to TRBJ2-7; TCRdb designates TRBD2, a call that cannot be tested without DNA. Looked up from germline, CDR1 is DFQATT and CDR2 is SNEGSKA (reference sequence). The CDR3 contains 13 residues. CDR3 sequence: CSARSAGSYEQYF.

The V and J genes are TRBV7-9 and TRBJ2-1; TCRdb calls TRBD1, which cannot be checked without DNA. Germline CDR1 is SEHNR and CDR2 is FQNEAQ (reference sequence). The CDR3 length is 16 residues. This CDR3 reads CASSLTRTGGIHEQFF.

This rearrangement joins TRBV9 to TRBJ2-1; TCRdb gives TRBD1 as the D gene, but with no DNA this cannot be confirmed. This CDR3 has 15 amino acids. CDR1 is SGDLS, CDR2 YYNGEE, per germline. CDR3 sequence: CASSVRDGVYNEQFF.

V is TRBV12-3 or TRBV12-4 and J is TRBJ1-1; TCRdb calls TRBD1, which cannot be checked without DNA. The CDR3 is 15 residues long. The CDR3 loop is CASVTGQAIHTEAFF.

V is TRBV4-1 and J is TRBJ2-1. This CDR3 contains 12 residues. Germline CDR1 is MGHRA and CDR2 is YSYEKL. The CDR3 protein is CASSPTYGEQFF.

The rearrangement links TRBV11-3 to TRBJ2-7. From germline, CDR1 is SGHNT and CDR2 YENEEA. The CDR3 has 13 residues. This CDR3 is CASSSRNSYEQYF.